Shown below are 32 T cell receptor beta chains from a single sample sequenced in a study of radiotherapy plus CTLA-4 blockade in lung cancer (dated by TCRdb to between 2018 and 2020). The library was built by means of the immunoSEQ multiplex PCR assay. The table comes from immuneACCESS by way of TCRdb, which keeps in-frame sequences with V and J called. Part of the clones is missing from these tables; in studies checked, under half for an unresolved V gene and the rest for unknown reasons. The sample records 65,000 to 90,000 clones, around 86% of which are singletons. In total, the top ten clones hold over 35% of the sample. The sample consisted of peripheral blood, taken from a patient treated with radiotherapy plus ipilimumab. Receptor source: a human donor with non-small cell lung cancer that progressed on radiotherapy plus ipilimumab.

V gene TRBV6-1 combines with J gene TRBJ1-5; 7 bases line up with TRBD1. CDR1 and CDR2 from the germline V gene are MNHNS and SASEGT. The ends lost 4 bases at V and 9 bases at J; junction bases unmatched: 12. The CDR3 length is 15 residues. CDR3 amino acids: CASSALTGNIRPQHF. Here the CDR3 DNA reads TGTGCCAGCAGTGCACTGACAGGGAACATCAGGCCCCAGCATTTT.

The chain joins TRBV28 to TRBJ2-2; 10 bases are a match to TRBD2. Per the germline V gene, CDR1 is MDHEN and CDR2 is SYDVKM. CDR3 length: 15 amino acids. The V and J ends lost 5 bases and 3 bases, in that order; junction bases with no gene match: 3. CDR3 sequence (DNA): TGTGCCAGCAGTAGGACTAGCGGTTACACCGGGGAGCTGTTTTTT. This codes for CASSRTSGYTGELFF.

This clone has just a few counts. The chain links TRBV18 to TRBJ1-3; D unresolved. From germline, CDR1 is KGHSH and CDR2 LQKENI. Trimming took 2 bases from V and 0 from J, leaving 8 bases between them. The CDR3 covers 15 residues. CDR3 nucleotide sequence: TGTGCCAGCTCACCATCGGACCTCTCTGGAAACACCATATATTTT. Protein: CASSPSDLSGNTIYF.

This clone was observed a handful of times. The chain couples TRBV5-3 to TRBJ1-5, with D uncertain. TRBV5-3 is flagged as an ORF with uncertain function. Trimming removed 3 bases from V and 1 base from J, with 11 bases in between. The CDR3 is made up of 15 amino acids. CDR3 nucleotides: TGTGCCAGAAGCTCCCTGAGGCAGAGCAATCAGCCCCAGCATTTT. Translated, it gives CARSSLRQSNQPQHF.

The chain links TRBV6-1 to TRBJ1-3; D not resolved. Germline CDR1 and CDR2: MNHNS and SASEGT. The germline V and J ends were trimmed by 3 bases and 0 bases, with 3 bases remaining between them. CDR3 length: 13 residues. The chain's CDR3 is CASSDTSGNTIYF. CDR3 sequence (DNA): TGTGCCAGCAGTGACACCTCTGGAAACACCATATATTTT.

This chain joins TRBV6-5 and TRBJ2-3; TRBD2 matches 10 bases. V dropped 2 bases and J dropped 0; count of bases not matched to a gene: 2. The CDR3 has 16 residues. The germline V gene has CDR1 MNHEY and CDR2 SVGAGI. The CDR3 loop reads CASSYGLAVSTDTQYF. DNA for the CDR3: TGTGCCAGCAGTTACGGACTAGCGGTTAGCACAGATACGCAGTATTTT.

The J gene is TRBJ2-3, the V gene TRBV7-2; tentatively, D is TRBD2 (6 bases). The ends were cut back, 5 bases at V and 3 bases at J, with 15 bases in the middle. Germline V gives CDR1 SGHTA, CDR2 FQGNSA. The CDR3 consists of 15 residues. CDR3: CASSPSGFTTDTQYF. The CDR3 DNA is TGTGCCAGCAGCCCAAGCGGGTTCACTACAGATACGCAGTATTTT.

This chain links TRBV7-9 with TRBJ1-3, with D tentatively TRBD1 (6 bases). Trimming stripped 5 bases from V and 4 bases from J, with 18 bases between. Germline V gene sequence: CDR1 SEHNR, CDR2 FQNEAQ (reference sequence). The CDR3 has 16 amino acids. The CDR3 loop reads CASSQPTGSEGNTIYF. The CDR3 nucleotides are TGTGCCAGCAGCCAACCAACAGGGTCAGAAGGAAACACCATATATTTT. Combining the CDR3 with reference TRBV7-9 and TRBJ1-3 gives the whole variable domain DTGVSQNPRHKITKRGQNVTFRCDPISEHNRLYWYRQTLGQGPEFLTYFQNEAQLEKSRLLSDRFSAERPKGSFSTLEIQRTEQGDSAMYLCASSQPTGSEGNTIYFGEGSWLTVV.

This rearrangement joins TRBV28 to TRBJ1-2; tentatively, D is TRBD1 (5 bases). There are 14 residues in the CDR3. Germline assignment: CDR1 MDHEN and CDR2 SYDVKM. With 5 bases removed from V and 4 bases from J, the gap between germline ends came to 14 bases. CDR3 DNA sequence: TGTGCCAGCAGTGAGTCGGGACCCCGCTATGGCTACACCTTC. The encoded protein is CASSESGPRYGYTF.

The chain carries TRBV5-1 and TRBJ2-2; no clear D gene. CDR3 size: 16 residues. CDR1 is SGHRS and CDR2 is YFSETQ in the germline V gene. Trimming left V 4 bases short and J 0 bases short, with 13 bases between. The CDR3: CASSGVAVTNTGELFF. In DNA form, the CDR3 reads TGCGCCAGCAGCGGGGTGGCAGTAACGAACACCGGGGAGCTGTTTTTT.

The chain combines TRBV9 with TRBJ1-4, with D perhaps matching TRBD1 (5 bases). Germline V gene lookup returns CDR1 SGDLS and CDR2 YYNGEE. V was cut by 3 bases and J by 0 bases, with 9 bases left in between. The CDR3 totals 15 residues. CDR3 bases: TGTGCCAGCAGCGCCGGGACCACAACTAATGAAAAACTGTTTTTT. This translates into CASSAGTTTNEKLFF.

V gene TRBV5-1 combines with J gene TRBJ2-1; no clear D gene. There are 14 residues in the CDR3. Germline V lookup: CDR1 SGHRS, CDR2 YFSETQ. Between the trimmed V and J ends, which lost 4 bases and 6 bases, there was a span of 14 bases. The CDR3 sequence is CASSPKPDGNEQFF. The CDR3 DNA follows: TGCGCCAGCAGCCCTAAGCCGGATGGCAATGAGCAGTTCTTC.

This rearrangement joins TRBV7-9 to TRBJ1-2, with 7 bases lining up with TRBD1. Germline assignment: CDR1 SEHNR and CDR2 FQNEAQ (reference sequence). CDR3 length: 15 residues. Trimming cost V 5 bases and J 3 bases; bases outside gene matches: 9. The CDR3 DNA follows: TGTGCCAGCAGCCTCCGAGGGGGCGCGGACTATGGCTACACCTTC. Translated: CASSLRGGADYGYTF.

The rearrangement links TRBV5-6 to TRBJ1-5; D is perhaps TRBD1 (5 bases). CDR1 is SGHDT and CDR2 is YYEEEE in the germline V gene. CDR3 length: 16 amino acids. Trimming took 1 base from V and 2 from J, leaving 13 bases between them. CDR3 sequence reads: CASSLFGREGNQPQHF. The DNA of the CDR3 is TGTGCCAGCAGCTTGTTCGGCAGGGAAGGCAATCAGCCCCAGCATTTT.

This chain links TRBV6-6 with TRBJ1-2; D is perhaps TRBD1 (6 bases). The ends were cut back, 0 bases at V and 3 bases at J, with 8 bases in the middle. CDR3 length: 14 amino acids. CDR1 MNHNY and CDR2 SVGAGI come from the germline V gene (reference sequence). CDR3 in amino acids: CASSYSKGDYGYTF. CDR3 nucleotides: TGTGCCAGCAGTTACTCGAAGGGGGACTATGGCTACACCTTC.

This rearrangement joins TRBV6-4 to TRBJ2-1, with TRBD2 matching 9 bases. V gave up 3 bases and J gave up 1 base; unmatched junction bases: 1. The germline gives CDR1 MRHNA, CDR2 SNTAGT. The CDR3 covers 15 residues. The CDR3 is CASSELAGSYNEQFF. As DNA, the CDR3 is TGTGCCAGCAGTGAGCTAGCGGGGTCCTACAATGAGCAGTTCTTC.

This clone was seen a handful of times. V gene TRBV19 combines with J gene TRBJ1-1; D not resolved. Germline values: CDR1 LNHDA, CDR2 SQIVND (reference sequence). The CDR3 is 15 amino acids. V was clipped by 6 bases and J by 1 base, with 15 bases between them. The CDR3 loop is CASRTSQSSNTEAFF. DNA of the CDR3: TGTGCCAGTAGGACATCTCAGAGTTCGAACACTGAAGCTTTCTTT.

V usage is TRBV6-1 and J usage is TRBJ2-2; D gene uncertain. Germline V lookup: CDR1 MNHNS, CDR2 SASEGT. The CDR3 loop spans 14 amino acids. The V gene lost 4 bases and the J gene lost 0 bases, with 6 bases spanning the gap. In DNA form, the CDR3 reads TGTGCCAGCAGTGTCATCGCGAACACCGGGGAGCTGTTTTTT. Amino acid sequence: CASSVIANTGELFF.

The V call is TRBV28, the J call TRBJ1-4, with D uncertain. Germline values: CDR1 MDHEN, CDR2 SYDVKM. The CDR3 consists of 14 residues. Trimming stripped 3 bases from V and 6 bases from J, with 11 bases between. The CDR3 sequence is CASSFGDAYEKLFF. The CDR3 DNA reads as TGTGCCAGCAGTTTCGGGGATGCGTATGAAAAACTGTTTTTT.

V gene TRBV29-1 combines with J gene TRBJ2-1; a weak D match, TRBD2 (5 bases). Germline lookup yields CDR1 SQVTM and CDR2 ANQGSEA. The germline V and J ends were trimmed by 3 bases and 0 bases, with 9 bases remaining between them. The CDR3 length is 14 residues. The CDR3 sequence: CSVDRDSSYNEQFF. The CDR3 DNA sequence: TGCAGCGTTGATCGGGATAGCTCCTACAATGAGCAGTTCTTC.

With regard to this clone: Compared with germline, one end of the junction differs, possibly owing to a read error. The chain is built from TRBV2 and TRBJ2-2, with D possibly called TRBD1 or TRBD2 (5 bases each). This CDR3 comprises 14 residues. Germline CDR1 and CDR2: SNHLY and FYNNEI. CDR3 in DNA: TGTGCCAGCTGTGAGGGGTGGAACACCGGGGAGCTGTTTTTT. The encoded protein is CASCEGWNTGELFF.

This sequence joins TRBV18 and TRBJ2-7; D not certain. The CDR3 has 13 residues. Germline CDR1 is KGHSH and CDR2 is LQKENI. Trimming stripped 2 bases from V and 0 bases from J, with 5 bases between. The CDR3 reads CASSPDSSYEQYV. As DNA, the CDR3 is TGTGCCAGCTCACCAGATAGCTCCTACGAGCAGTACGTC.

The rearrangement uses TRBV6-6 and TRBJ2-1; D is undetermined. V lost 5 bases, J lost 2 bases, and 4 bases lay in between. The CDR3 is 12 amino acids. CDR1 is MNHNY and CDR2 is SVGAGI in the germline V gene (reference sequence). In DNA form, the CDR3 reads TGTGCCAGCAGTACTACCTACAATGAGCAGTTCTTC. Protein product: CASSTTYNEQFF.

By sample share, this clone is medium-sized (0.01 to 0.1%). The chain couples TRBV30 to TRBJ2-7, with 7 bases that match TRBD2. Germline loops: CDR1 GTSNPN, CDR2 SVGIG (reference sequence). CDR3 length: 14 amino acids. V lost 0 bases, J lost 1 base, and 3 bases stayed unmatched. In DNA form, the CDR3 reads TGTGCCTGGAGTGTATGGGGGGGATCCTACGAGCAGTACTTC. This translates into CAWSVWGGSYEQYF. The entire variable domain, with the rest obtained from reference TRBV30 and TRBJ2-7, is as follows: SQTIHQWPATLVQPVGSPLSLECTVEGTSNPNLYWYRQAAGRGLQLLFYSVGIGQISSEVPQNLSASRPQDRQFILSSKKLLLSDSGFYLCAWSVWGGSYEQYFGPGTRLTVT.

This chain links TRBV10-2 with TRBJ2-1; D call uncertain. CDR1 WSHSY and CDR2 SAAADI come from the germline V gene. This CDR3 has 15 amino acids. V lost 2 bases, J lost 6 bases, and 14 bases lay in between. The DNA of the CDR3 is TGCGCCAGCAGTGAGACGGTTATGCGGAGCAATGAGCAGTTCTTC. As protein: CASSETVMRSNEQFF.

V gene TRBV6-6 combines with J gene TRBJ2-7; the match to TRBD2 covers 8 bases. V lost 7 bases and J lost 5; bases outside the gene matches: 10. The CDR3 spans 14 residues. Germline V gene sequence: CDR1 MNHNY, CDR2 SVGAGI (reference sequence). The CDR3 bases are TGTGCCAGCATAAAGCGGGAGCGGTCTCACGAGCAGTACTTC. Translated: CASIKRERSHEQYF.

The genes are TRBV11-2 and TRBJ2-4; 10 nucleotides agree with TRBD2. Germline V CDR1 and CDR2: SGHAT, FQNNGV. Trimming at V came to 2 bases and at J to 6 bases, leaving 7 bases not matched to a gene. This CDR3 has 16 amino acids. DNA for the CDR3: TGTGCCAGCAGCTTACCACTAGCGGGGCCCACAAACATTCAGTACTTC. Its translation: CASSLPLAGPTNIQYF.

This clone was detected only a few times. The chain is built from TRBV28 and TRBJ1-5, with D perhaps TRBD1 (5 bases). Deletions cut 3 bases from V and 2 bases from J, with 14 bases between. CDR1 is MDHEN and CDR2 is SYDVKM in the germline V gene. CDR3 size: 16 residues. The CDR3 protein is CASSLRGGSGNQPQHF. DNA of the CDR3: TGTGCCAGCAGTTTGCGGGGCGGTAGCGGCAATCAGCCCCAGCATTTT.

The J gene is TRBJ2-5, the V gene TRBV19, with 9 bases that match TRBD2. CDR3 size: 14 residues. Germline V gene lookup returns CDR1 LNHDA and CDR2 SQIVND (reference sequence). Germline trimming cut 3 bases from V and 5 bases from J; bases unmatched to any gene: 4. CDR3 sequence reads: CASSISGRGETQYF. Written as DNA, the CDR3 is TGTGCCAGTAGTATTAGCGGGAGAGGGGAGACCCAGTACTTC.

This chain connects TRBV25-1 to TRBJ1-1; a weak D match, TRBD1 (5 bases). The CDR3 has 15 amino acids. With 2 bases removed from V and 4 bases from J, the gap between germline ends came to 14 bases. CDR1 and CDR2 from the germline V gene are MGHDK and SYGVNS. In DNA form, the CDR3 reads TGTGCCAGCAGTGAAAGAATGGGGGATAGCACTGAAGCTTTCTTT. This gives the protein CASSERMGDSTEAFF.

This clone has just one count. One junction end does not reproduce the germline sequence, and a read error may be involved. The V call is TRBV5-1, the J call TRBJ2-6; D gene uncertain. The CDR3 runs 16 residues. The germline V gene encodes CDR1 SGHRS and CDR2 YFSETQ. As DNA, the CDR3 is TGCGCCAGCAGGGTGCAGTCCGGCTCTGGAGCCAACGTCCTGACTTTC. Translated, it gives CASRVQSGSGANVLTF.

The chain recombines TRBV5-1 with TRBJ2-1, with unresolved D. Trimming took off 4 bases at V and 8 bases at J, with 16 bases between the two ends. Germline V gives CDR1 SGHRS, CDR2 YFSETQ. This CDR3 region has 14 residues. The CDR3 nucleotides read TGCGCCAGCAGCCCCCTCCCGGAACTGCATGAGCAGTTCTTC. This sequence encodes CASSPLPELHEQFF.